Presented here are 12 T cell receptor beta chains from one specimen sequenced in a study of OX40 agonist ivuxolimab in advanced cancers. Libraries were prepared by immunoSEQ multiplex PCR; TCRdb keeps only in-frame clonotypes and omits some of them. The repertoire consists of tens of thousands of clones, with 84% occurring once and the leading ten covering roughly 2.5%. This sample comprised CD4+ or CD8+ T cells sorted from blood, obtained in a trial of the OX40 agonist ivuxolimab. These receptors originate from an adult with an advanced solid tumor such as melanoma, head and neck, liver or kidney cancer.

In the case of this clone: A junction end diverges from the germline sequence, so it may reflect a read error. The J gene is TRBJ2-5, the V gene TRBV9; D call uncertain. In germline, CDR1 is SGDLS, CDR2 YYNGEE. This CDR3 is 15 amino acids long. The CDR3 region has the DNA TGTGCCAGCAGCCCCCCCTTGGGATCCCAAGGGACCCAGTACTTC. As protein: CASSPPLGSQGTQYF.

The rearrangement links TRBV7-9 to TRBJ2-3, with a tentative D call TRBD2 (6 bases). Looked up from germline, CDR1 is SEHNR and CDR2 is FQNEAQ (reference sequence). This CDR3 comprises 16 residues. V was cut by 2 bases and J by 3 bases, with 15 bases left in between. The CDR3 protein is CASSLKEGPLTDTQYF. As DNA, the CDR3 is TGTGCCAGCAGCTTAAAGGAGGGTCCCTTGACAGATACGCAGTATTTT.

The chain is built from TRBV7-6 and TRBJ2-2; D is uncertain. This CDR3 is 15 amino acids long. Germline lookup yields CDR1 SGHVS and CDR2 FNYEAQ. Trimming removed 3 bases at V and 0 bases at J, with 8 bases between. The chain's CDR3 is CASSFGGSNTGELFF. DNA for the CDR3: TGTGCCAGCAGCTTTGGTGGATCGAACACCGGGGAGCTGTTTTTT.

This chain connects TRBV27 to TRBJ1-2; 7 bases line up with TRBD1. This CDR3 comprises 15 residues. In germline, CDR1 is MNHEY, CDR2 SMNVEV (reference sequence). Germline trimming cut 4 bases from V and 8 bases from J; bases unmatched to any gene: 13. The CDR3 bases are TGTGCCAGCAGTTCTCAATCGACAGGGTTGAAGGGCTACACCTTC. Amino acids: CASSSQSTGLKGYTF.

The chain recombines TRBV5-1 with TRBJ2-1, with D uncertain. Germline V gene lookup returns CDR1 SGHRS and CDR2 YFSETQ. Trimming left V 1 base short and J 8 bases short, with 13 bases between. The CDR3 length is 14 residues. CDR3: CASSLTNGWYEQFF. CDR3 coding DNA: TGCGCCAGCAGCTTGACGAACGGATGGTATGAGCAGTTCTTC.

This chain connects TRBV18 to TRBJ2-5, with D perhaps TRBD1 (5 bases). Germline CDR1 is KGHSH and CDR2 is LQKENI. V shed 4 bases and J shed 4 bases, with 10 bases lying between them. The CDR3 spans 13 residues. In DNA, the CDR3 is TGTGCCAGCTCACTTCTAGGGGCAGAGACCCAGTACTTC. Its protein product is CASSLLGAETQYF.

This clone was found once. The chain combines TRBV29-1 with TRBJ2-6; D call uncertain. CDR3 size: 16 residues. Germline assignment: CDR1 SQVTM and CDR2 ANQGSEA. The germline V and J ends were trimmed by 1 base and 0 bases, with 10 bases remaining between them. The CDR3 sequence is CSVEVPNGSGANVLTF. The CDR3 DNA sequence: TGCAGCGTTGAAGTCCCAAACGGCTCTGGGGCCAACGTCCTGACTTTC.

The V gene is TRBV28, the J gene TRBJ2-2; D could derive from TRBD1 or TRBD2 (5 bases each). The V gene lost 6 bases and the J gene lost 6 bases, with 23 bases spanning the gap. This CDR3 is built from 17 residues. Per the germline V gene, CDR1 is MDHEN and CDR2 is SYDVKM. CDR3 in amino acids: CASRVSKSRGLAGELFF. CDR3 DNA sequence: TGTGCCAGCAGAGTTTCCAAATCGAGGGGTTTGGCCGGGGAGCTGTTTTTT. Complete variable domain (other parts from reference TRBV28 and TRBJ2-2): DVKVTQSSRYLVKRTGEKVFLECVQDMDHENMFWYRQDPGLGLRLIYFSYDVKMKEKGDIPEGYSVSREKKERFSLILESASTNQTSMYLCASRVSKSRGLAGELFFGEGSRLTVL.

The chain carries TRBV2 and TRBJ1-6, with D possibly matching TRBD1 (6 bases). The V gene's germline CDR1 is SNHLY and CDR2 FYNNEI. V was clipped by 5 bases and J by 5 bases, with 13 bases between them. This CDR3 is built from 15 residues. Written as DNA, the CDR3 is TGTGCCAGCAGTATAACAGGGAGCGATAATTCACCCCTCCACTTT. Amino acids: CASSITGSDNSPLHF.

DNA of the CDR3: TGTGCCAGCAGTCCACAGGGGTGGGGCACTGAAGCTTTCTTT. Its protein product is CASSPQGWGTEAFF. This chain links TRBV5-5 with TRBJ1-1; 7 nucleotides match TRBD1. Germline trimming cut 5 bases from V and 4 bases from J; bases unmatched to any gene: 8. The CDR3 covers 14 residues. Germline loops: CDR1 SGHKS, CDR2 YYEKEE (reference sequence).

This chain joins TRBV19 and TRBJ1-1; 11 nucleotides agree with TRBD1. The CDR3 is made up of 15 amino acids. The germline CDR1 and CDR2 sequences are LNHDA and SQIVND (reference sequence). The V segment lost 6 bases and the J segment 1 base; nucleotides outside the gene matches: 4. In DNA, the CDR3 is TGTGCCAGTAGGTGGACAGGGGGCCCGAACACTGAAGCTTTCTTT. Translating gives CASRWTGGPNTEAFF.

The V gene is TRBV5-6, the J gene TRBJ1-2; D gene unclear. Germline V CDR1 and CDR2: SGHDT, YYEEEE. Between the trimmed V and J ends, which lost 5 bases and 5 bases, there was a span of 16 bases. This CDR3 comprises 14 residues. The CDR3 sequence: CASSLGRQAYGYTF. The CDR3 DNA reads as TGTGCCAGCAGTCTCGGACGTCAAGCATATGGCTACACCTTC.